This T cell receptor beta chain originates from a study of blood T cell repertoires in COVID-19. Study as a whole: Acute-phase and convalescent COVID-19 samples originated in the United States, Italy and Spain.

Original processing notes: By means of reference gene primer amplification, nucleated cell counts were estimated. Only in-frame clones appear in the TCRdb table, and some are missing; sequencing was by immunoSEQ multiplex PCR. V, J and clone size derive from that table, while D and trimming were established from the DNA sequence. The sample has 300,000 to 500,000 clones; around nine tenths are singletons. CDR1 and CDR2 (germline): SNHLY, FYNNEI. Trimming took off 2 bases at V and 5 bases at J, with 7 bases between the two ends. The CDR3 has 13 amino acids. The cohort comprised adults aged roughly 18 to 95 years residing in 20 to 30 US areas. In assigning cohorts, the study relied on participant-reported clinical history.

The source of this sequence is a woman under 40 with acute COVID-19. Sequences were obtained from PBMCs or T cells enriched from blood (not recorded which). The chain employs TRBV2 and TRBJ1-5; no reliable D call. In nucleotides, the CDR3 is TGTGCCAGCAGTGAATCCCTCTATCAGCCCCAGCATTTT. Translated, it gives CASSESLYQPQHF.